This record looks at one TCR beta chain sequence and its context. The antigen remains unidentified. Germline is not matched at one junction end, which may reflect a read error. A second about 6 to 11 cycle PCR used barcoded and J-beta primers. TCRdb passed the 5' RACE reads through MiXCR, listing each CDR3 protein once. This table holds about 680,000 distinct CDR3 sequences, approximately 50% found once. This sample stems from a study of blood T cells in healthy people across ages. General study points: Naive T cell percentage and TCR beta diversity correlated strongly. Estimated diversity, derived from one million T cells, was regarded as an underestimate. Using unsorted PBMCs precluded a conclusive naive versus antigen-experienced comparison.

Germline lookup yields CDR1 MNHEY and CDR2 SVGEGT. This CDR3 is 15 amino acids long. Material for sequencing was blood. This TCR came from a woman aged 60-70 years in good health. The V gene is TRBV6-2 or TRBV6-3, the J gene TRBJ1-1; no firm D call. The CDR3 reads CASRRPRVGNAEAFF. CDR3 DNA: TGTGCCAGCAGACGACCAAGAGTAGGGAACGCTGAAGCTTTCTTT.